The text below deals with one T cell receptor (beta chain). Its matching antigen is unknown. Germline V gene sequence: CDR1 SEHNR, CDR2 FQNEAQ (reference sequence). The CDR3 loop spans 13 amino acids. Trimming left V 4 bases short and J 8 bases short, with 12 bases between. Participating donors were healthy, HIV-negative adults free of recent acute infections or vaccinations. Around 30,000 T cell genomes, or approximately 300 ng DNA, went into unsorted PBMC replicate PCRs. Original methodology: ImmunoSEQ output held junction-only sequences without quality scores, so filtering differed. The repertoire was sequenced with immunoSEQ multiplex PCR; TCRdb's copy has only in-frame clones and lacks some. V and J calls and clone size come straight from that table; D and trimming were deduced from the DNA. This sample yields 490,000 or so clones, of which around 80% are seen a single time; approximately 12% belongs to the top ten.

The source of the sample is a study of shared clonotypes between healthy human individuals. Broader study findings: Donor clonotype sharing was expected to depend on sequencing depth.

Sequences were obtained from PBMCs. J is TRBJ2-1 and V is TRBV7-9; D is undetermined. This TCR was recovered from a middle-aged woman in good health. Some clones in this sample may be carry-over from other donors' samples. This CDR3 reads CASSSTPIDEQFF. Written as DNA, the CDR3 is TGTGCCAGCAGCTCGACGCCTATCGATGAGCAGTTCTTC.